The subject of this entry is one T cell receptor (beta chain). This clonotype was seen a handful of times. What this receptor recognizes is not known. Base qualities are not provided; no much larger clone lies one nucleotide away. The entry originates in a study of blood T cells in healthy people across ages (dated by TCRdb to 2015 to 2017). For the study in its entirety: In model experiments, roughly one uniquely barcoded TCR beta cDNA molecule per two T cells was captured by template switching. Using deep sequencing normalized with unique cDNA molecular identifiers, the study measured how TCR beta repertoire diversity changes with age. Donors were grouped into four age groups: young (average about 15 years), middle-aged (39), aged (around 56) and long-lived (82). To avoid experimental bias, donors of different ages were distributed randomly across sequencing lanes. Using the same blood draw, the study looked at two additional independent replicas of 1 million unique cDNA reads for two donors, one aged 18 to 30 and the other aged 80 or older. Overall study results and their limits: Conclusive comparison of naive and antigen-experienced compartments was prevented by the profiling of bulk unsorted PBMCs. The long-lived group showed more naive CD4+ T cells, fewer expanded clones and increased TCR diversity than the aged group, suggesting age selection. The CMV infection status of donors was not known, potentially confounding age-related changes in expanded clonotypes. Estimates of total diversity from one million sequenced T cells were regarded as lower bounds and underestimates. Observed TCR beta diversity per million T cells fell roughly linearly with age, and a significant reduction was already apparent by age roughly 40. The percentage of naive T cells measured by flow cytometry correlated strongly with observed TCR beta diversity.

The germline V gene (reference sequence) supplies CDR1 LNHDA and CDR2 SQIVND. The CDR3, from cysteine to phenylalanine, totals 13 residues. The DNA shown is the 39-base CDR3, in frame from base 1. V and J are truncated by 5 bases and 7 bases respectively, leaving an intervening sequence of 12 bases. Donors were a few dozen systemically healthy Caucasian individuals from Russia aged roughly 6 to 90 years. Around 9.7 milliliters of peripheral blood were collected from each donor into EDTA-treated Vacutainer tubes. PBMCs were isolated by Ficoll-Paque density-gradient centrifugation, with at least 7 million obtained per sample. Total RNA was extracted from PBMCs with Trizol reagent, with at least 5 micrograms obtained per sample. The percentages of naive CD45RAhigh/CD27high T cells were determined by flow cytometry on a PBMC aliquot from every donor. The method behind the library was 5' RACE. Sequencing was carried out with an Illumina HiSeq 2500. The second PCR ran for roughly 7 to 11 cycles and used a J-beta primer mix along with a sample-barcoded 5' primer. A template-switch 5' adaptor carrying 12 random nucleotides introduced a unique molecular identifier onto each TCR beta cDNA molecule. At least 2.5 million CDR3-containing paired-end reads were obtained from each sample. First-strand cDNA synthesis was performed from all RNA using the Mint cDNA synthesis kit, with priming by a TRBC-specific oligonucleotide. Following uracil-DNA glycosylase treatment, all cDNA underwent a first 18-cycle PCR with the universal primers M1SS and BC2_uni_R. As for the authors' bioinformatics: Normalization of each sample was performed by random selection of 1 million high-quality reads, each carrying a distinct molecular identifier. Reads with shared molecular identifiers were discarded instead of being binned into consensus sequences. MiTCR, run with a Q25 quality threshold and the strictest error-elimination algorithm, handled CDR3 identification, clonotype clustering and error correction. A nonparametric unseen species model using Euler transformation provided a lower-bound estimate of total TCR beta diversity. TCRdb passed the public sequencing reads through fastp at Q25 and MiXCR, retaining productive beta sequences. Under each unique CDR3 protein, matching rows form one entry showing the most common genes and DNA. TCRdb, not the authors, supplied the V and J calls. For this sample there are fewer than 950,000 distinct CDR3 sequences; roughly 34% appear just once. The biggest ten clones account for over 10% of the sample.

Sequenced: blood. This receptor was identified in a man aged 18-30 years in good health. The sequence is built from TRBV19 and TRBJ1-5, with the identity of the D gene unclear. The DNA sequence is TGTGCCAGTAGTGGAGGGTTACGGCAGCCCCAGCATTTT. Its translation reads: CASSGGLRQPQHF.